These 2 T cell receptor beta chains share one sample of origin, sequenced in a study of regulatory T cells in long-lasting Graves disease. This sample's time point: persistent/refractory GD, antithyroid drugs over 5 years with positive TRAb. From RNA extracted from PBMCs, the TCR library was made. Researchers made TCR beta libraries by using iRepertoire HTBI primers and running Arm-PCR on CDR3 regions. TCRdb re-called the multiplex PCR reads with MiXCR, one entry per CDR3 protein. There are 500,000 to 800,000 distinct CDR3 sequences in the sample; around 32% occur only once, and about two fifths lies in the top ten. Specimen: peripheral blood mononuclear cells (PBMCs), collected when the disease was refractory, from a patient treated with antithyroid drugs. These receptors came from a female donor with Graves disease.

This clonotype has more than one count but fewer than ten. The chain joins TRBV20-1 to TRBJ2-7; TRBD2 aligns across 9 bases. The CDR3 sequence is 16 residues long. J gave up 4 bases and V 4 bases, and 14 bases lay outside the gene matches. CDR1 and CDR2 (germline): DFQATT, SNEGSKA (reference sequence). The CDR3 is CSAIPGWGSGSYEQYF. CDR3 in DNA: TGCAGTGCTATCCCCGGGTGGGGTAGCGGGAGTTACGAGCAGTACTTC.

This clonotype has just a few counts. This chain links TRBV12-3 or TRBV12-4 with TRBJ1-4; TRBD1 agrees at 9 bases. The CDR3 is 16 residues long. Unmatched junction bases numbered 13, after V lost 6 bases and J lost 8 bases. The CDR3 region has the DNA TGTGCCAGCAGGACCAAAACGACAGGGGGTGGGGAAAAACTGTTTTTT. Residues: CASRTKTTGGGEKLFF.